The sequence of this T cell receptor beta chain was determined in a study of regulatory T cells in long-lasting Graves disease. This CDR3 region has 19 residues. The germline V gene encodes CDR1 LNHDA and CDR2 SQIVND (reference sequence). The V gene end was trimmed by 7 bases and the J gene end by 0 bases; junction bases not matched to a gene: 15. This clonotype was seen a handful of times. Its specificity is not known. Points from the study as a whole: When disease was persistent, TRBV28, TRBJ1-2 and TRBJ2-5 were the favored segments.

CDR3-region Arm-PCR and iRepertoire HTBI primers produced the TCR beta libraries. One entry per CDR3 protein, called by TCRdb with MiXCR from the multiplex PCR reads. The table includes 430,000 or so distinct CDR3 sequences, 20% to 25% detected once. Specified time point: persistent/refractory GD, antithyroid drugs over 5 years with positive TRAb. Scientists built the TCR library using RNA that was extracted from PBMCs. This chain connects TRBV19 to TRBJ2-2; 9 bases match TRBD1. This TCR was recovered from a female donor with Graves disease. Sequencing used peripheral blood mononuclear cells (PBMCs), obtained when the disease was refractory, from a patient treated with antithyroid drugs. CDR3 in DNA: TGTGCCAGTACACCCGACAGGGGGACGACGTCGTCGAACACCGGGGAGCTGTTTTTT. Its translation is CASTPDRGTTSSNTGELFF.